This T cell receptor beta chain was recovered during a study of blood T cells in healthy people across ages. Using a J-beta primer mix together with a sample-barcoded 5' primer, a second PCR was run for about 7 to 12 cycles. TCRdb recomputed calls from the 5' RACE reads with MiXCR, one row per CDR3 protein. The sample comprises roughly 900,000 distinct CDR3 sequences, 40% to 60% of which are singletons, and about an eighth rests with the top ten. Study-level points and caveats: Naive T cell percentage and TCR beta diversity correlated strongly. PBMCs left unsorted prevented a conclusive naive versus antigen-experienced comparison.

This clonotype came up a few times. Antigen specificity is unknown. Germline assignment: CDR1 SGHRS and CDR2 YFSETQ. This CDR3 is built from 16 residues. Between the trimmed V and J ends, which lost 4 bases and 0 bases, there was a span of 16 bases. Each individual donor underwent a draw of around 9.8 milliliters of peripheral blood. PBMCs, at least 7 million per sample, were isolated. The chain is built from TRBV5-1 and TRBJ2-5; TRBD2 might be the D (6 bases). The origin of this receptor is a man aged 25-45 years in good health. Specimen: blood. The DNA for the CDR3 is TGCGCCAGCAGCATTACTAGCATGCCGTACCAAGAGACCCAGTACTTC. Translating gives CASSITSMPYQETQYF.